This TCR beta chain was sequenced for a study of T-cell reconstitution after alpha-beta-depleted transplantation in children. The CDR3 sequence is 15 residues long. V dropped 6 bases and J dropped 7; count of bases not matched to a gene: 8. Preparation of the TCRbeta library involved a method that used unique molecular identifiers. TCRdb redid the calling of the PCR reads with MiXCR, one entry per CDR3 protein. The sample includes 250,000 to 400,000 distinct CDR3 sequences, around 25% of them seen just once. The rearrangement joins TRBV12-3 or TRBV12-4 to TRBJ2-7, with 14 bases identical to TRBD2. Material: PBMCs, mostly from graft donor cells, obtained 180 days after TCRalphabeta/CD19-depleted stem cell transplant. The sequence derives from a male patient aged 10 to 17 who had a stem cell transplant for acute lymphoblastic leukemia, so the T cells may come from the graft donor. In DNA, the CDR3 is TGTGCCAGCAGGGACGGGACTAGCGGGAGAGGTGAGCAGTACTTC. The encoded protein is CASRDGTSGRGEQYF.